One and the same sample provided the 2 T cell receptor beta chains below, sequenced in a study of ipilimumab plus nivolumab after autologous stem cell transplantation. Produced via immunoSEQ multiplex PCR; TCRdb's table is partial and in-frame only. In the table there are several thousand clones, about 91% of which are singletons. The sequences come from PBMCs, collected in a trial of ipilimumab plus nivolumab as post-transplant consolidation. The source of these receptors is a male donor with multiple myeloma.

V gene TRBV9 combines with J gene TRBJ2-1, with no clear D. Germline-derived CDR1 and CDR2 are SGDLS and YYNGEE. CDR3 length: 15 amino acids. Trimming left V 4 bases short and J 0 bases short, with 11 bases between. This CDR3 reads CASSPNGGSYNEQFF. CDR3 in DNA: TGTGCCAGCAGCCCAAATGGCGGCTCCTACAATGAGCAGTTCTTC.

The chain couples TRBV5-1 to TRBJ2-1; 10 bases match TRBD1. The CDR3 runs 15 residues. CDR1 is SGHRS, CDR2 YFSETQ, per germline. V lost 2 bases to trimming and J lost 7 bases; unmatched junction nucleotides: 6. CDR3 sequence: CASSFRQGAANEQFF. The CDR3 region has the DNA TGCGCCAGCAGCTTCCGACAGGGGGCGGCGAATGAGCAGTTCTTC.